This T cell receptor (beta chain) was recovered during a study of T cell repertoires in cytomegalovirus infection. The overall study: Indications came from public TCR beta signatures; they pointed to CMV infection and to a matching HLA type. Study-wide results and limits: Individuals carrying CMV plus the relevant HLA were identified by cumulative frequency of public TCR beta families. HLA-C-restricted CMV clonotypes gave the most frequent clonotype in two of eight donors.

To note about this clonotype: Its specificity is unknown.

Trimming shortened V by 2 bases and J by 5 bases, and 9 bases separated the two germline ends. The CDR3 length is 13 residues. Germline lookup yields CDR1 LNHNV and CDR2 YYDKDF (reference sequence). TCRdb re-derived calls from the reads in MiXCR, one entry per CDR3 protein. Among around 450,000 distinct CDR3 sequences listed, around 32% were seen once. The receptor was derived from a human donor in good health (CMV status not recorded). Some clones in this sample may be carry-over from other donors' samples. V gene TRBV15 combines with J gene TRBJ2-5; possible D gene TRBD1, 5 bases. Specimen: PBMCs. CDR3 residues: CATSRPPGETQYF. CDR3 sequence (DNA): TGTGCCACCAGCAGACCCCCAGGGGAGACCCAGTACTTC.